The sequence of this T cell receptor beta chain was determined in a study of blood T cells in healthy people across ages. Points from the study as a whole: There was a strong correlation between TCR beta diversity and naive T cell percentage.

A second PCR of about 6 to 11 cycles used a sample-barcoded 5' primer and a J-beta primer mix. Each CDR3 protein is one row after TCRdb ran MiXCR on the 5' RACE reads. Among 710,000 or so distinct CDR3 sequences listed, about a fifth were seen once. There are 16 residues in the CDR3. From germline, CDR1 is SQVTM and CDR2 ANQGSEA. The V and J ends lost 1 base and 7 bases respectively, with 20 bases between them. Each donor's blood draw was ten milliliters of peripheral blood. This clonotype was detected a few times. Its cognate antigen is unknown. What was sequenced was blood. The chain is built from TRBV29-1 and TRBJ2-1; D is unclear. This TCR came from an older man in good health. CDR3 region: CSVEGFSRSPGNEQFF. The CDR3 bases are TGCAGCGTTGAAGGGTTTAGCAGGAGTCCTGGGAATGAGCAGTTCTTC.